These 14 T cell receptor beta chains came from one sample sequenced in a study of metastatic and nonmetastatic thyroid tumors. TCRdb reassembled clones from the PCR reads with MiXCR. The sample carries roughly 46,000 clones, approximately 24% recorded once. None of the patients had undergone any treatment ahead of thyroid surgery. The source material was blood. The receptors were sampled from a male donor with papillary thyroid cancer or a benign thyroid nodule (not recorded which). Some clones in this sample may be carry-over from other donors' samples.

This clone was counted ten times or more. J is TRBJ2-1 and V is TRBV11-3; 7 nucleotides line up with TRBD2. CDR3 length equals 14 residues. Germline V gene data show CDR1 as SGHNT and CDR2 as YENEEA. V lost 5 bases, J lost 8 bases, and 9 bases stayed unmatched. The CDR3 DNA reads TGTGCCAGCAGCCATAGGAAGGGAGGGGATGAGCAGTTCTTC. Translated, it gives CASSHRKGGDEQFF.

This clone has at least ten counts. V and J are TRBV12-3 or TRBV12-4 and TRBJ1-5; 9 bases fit TRBD1. CDR3 length equals 15 residues. Trimming removed 4 bases from V and 4 bases from J; junction bases left unmatched: 5. The CDR3 DNA reads as TGTGCCAGCAGTTCATGGACAGGGGCTAATCAGCCCCAGCATTTT. It codes for CASSSWTGANQPQHF.

The chain is built from TRBV7-2 and TRBJ2-3; TRBD2 matches 8 bases. V shed 0 bases and J 0 bases; nucleotides not matched to a gene: 8. This CDR3 contains 18 residues. Germline CDR1 and CDR2: SGHTA and FQGNSA. The CDR3 region has the DNA TGTGCCAGCAGCTTAGCTAACGGGGGGGTGACTAGCACAGATACGCAGTATTTT. Residues: CASSLANGGVTSTDTQYF.

The sample holds many counts of this clone. This could be a read error, since a much larger clone is one nucleotide away. The CDR3 sequence is CASSHLRTGENTEASF. CDR3 coding DNA: TGTGCCAGCAGCCACCTACGGACAGGGGAGAACACTGAAGCTTCCTTT. The genes are TRBV4-2 and TRBJ1-1; 9 bases are shared with TRBD1. Looked up from germline, CDR1 is LGHNA and CDR2 is YNFKEQ. The CDR3 runs to 16 residues.

This clone has a count of ten or more. The rearrangement links TRBV4-2 to TRBJ2-1, with no clear D. This CDR3 has 16 amino acids. Looked up from germline, CDR1 is LGHNA and CDR2 is YNFKEQ. V lost 3 bases and J lost 5, with 17 bases in between. CDR3 amino acids: CASSQMHRHTNNEQFF. In nucleotides, the CDR3 is TGTGCCAGCAGCCAGATGCACCGCCACACCAACAATGAGCAGTTCTTC.

This clone was seen repeatedly, ten times or more. The rearrangement links TRBV28 to TRBJ2-7; the D gene could be TRBD1 or TRBD2 (5 bases each). V was trimmed by 7 bases and J by 5 bases, leaving 15 bases between them. The CDR3 is 13 amino acids. CDR1 and CDR2 from the germline V gene are MDHEN and SYDVKM. The DNA for the CDR3 is TGTGCCAGCAATCAAAGGGACGAGGACGAGCAGTACTTC. Translated, it gives CASNQRDEDEQYF.

A word on this clone: The junction shows a germline mismatch at one end, possibly a read error. The chain combines TRBV7-9 with TRBJ2-7, with a tentative D call TRBD2 (6 bases). CDR3 size: 15 residues. The germline V gene encodes CDR1 SEHNR and CDR2 FQNEAQ (reference sequence). CDR3 coding DNA: TGTGCCAGCAGCATAGCTAGCGCAGCTCCCTACGAGCAGTACTTC. Protein: CASSIASAAPYEQYF.

This chain links TRBV6-2 or TRBV6-3 with TRBJ2-7, with 9 nucleotides matching TRBD1. The CDR3 loop spans 14 amino acids. From germline, CDR1 is MNHEY and CDR2 SVGEGT. Trimming removed 6 bases from V and 5 bases from J; junction bases left unmatched: 8. The CDR3 nucleotides are TGTGCCAGCAGGGACAGGGGTGGTATAGACGAGCAGTACTTC. Translating gives CASRDRGGIDEQYF.

V gene TRBV20-1 combines with J gene TRBJ2-3, with a weak D call TRBD2 (6 bases). CDR3 length: 14 amino acids. Trimming stripped 1 base from V and 6 bases from J, with 14 bases between. Per the germline V gene, CDR1 is DFQATT and CDR2 is SNEGSKA (reference sequence). Here the CDR3 reads CSARAPGLGDTQYF. DNA of the CDR3: TGCAGTGCTAGAGCCCCGGGACTGGGGGATACGCAGTATTTT.

This clone showed up many times. The chain couples TRBV20-1 to TRBJ2-6; D remains ambiguous. The CDR3 length is 16 residues. The V and J ends lost 3 bases and 0 bases respectively, with 12 bases between them. Germline V gene lookup returns CDR1 DFQATT and CDR2 SNEGSKA (reference sequence). The CDR3: CSARPDGVSGANVLTF. DNA for the CDR3: TGCAGTGCTAGGCCAGATGGGGTCTCTGGGGCCAACGTCCTGACTTTC.

This clone has ten or more counts. J is TRBJ1-3 and V is TRBV5-4; D unresolved. This CDR3 is built from 18 residues. The germline V and J ends were trimmed by 0 bases and 0 bases, with 16 bases remaining between them. Germline V gives CDR1 SGHNT, CDR2 YYREEE (reference sequence). The chain's CDR3 is CASSLDLGGPNSGNTIYF. CDR3 nucleotides: TGTGCCAGCAGCTTGGATCTGGGCGGCCCGAACTCTGGAAACACCATATATTTT.

This clone was seen a few times. The chain uses TRBV6-1 and TRBJ2-7, with 8 bases matching TRBD2. This CDR3 region has 17 residues. Germline V gene lookup returns CDR1 MNHNS and CDR2 SASEGT. J was trimmed by 4 bases and V by 5 bases; bases with no gene match: 16. CDR3 sequence: CASSSNGLAEIPYEQYF. The CDR3 DNA reads TGTGCCAGCAGTTCCAACGGACTAGCCGAAATACCTTACGAGCAGTACTTC.

This clone was counted at least ten times. The chain joins TRBV7-2 to TRBJ2-5, with 8 bases identical to TRBD2. V shed 5 bases and J 0 bases; nucleotides not matched to a gene: 8. The CDR3 runs 16 residues. Germline V gene lookup returns CDR1 SGHTA and CDR2 FQGNSA. CDR3 loop: CASSTPLAEYQETQYF. CDR3 in DNA: TGTGCCAGCAGCACGCCACTAGCGGAGTACCAAGAGACCCAGTACTTC.

This clone was seen a few times. Within the sample, other DNA sequences also encode this same CDR3. The genes are TRBV20-1 and TRBJ1-1; D might be TRBD1 (5 bases). Trimming removed 6 bases from V and 0 bases from J, with 11 bases in between. From germline, CDR1 is DFQATT and CDR2 SNEGSKA (reference sequence). This CDR3 region has 13 residues. The CDR3 is CSAVDTLNTEAFF. In DNA, the CDR3 is TGCAGTGCGGTGGACACCTTGAACACTGAAGCTTTCTTT.